Listed below are T cell receptor beta chains from one sample, sequenced in a study of blood T cell repertoires in COVID-19. Clones were sequenced by immunoSEQ multiplex PCR, and TCRdb holds only the in-frame ones, with some missing. The table includes a few hundred thousand clones, roughly nine tenths detected once. The sequencing sample was made of peripheral blood. The receptors come from a man aged 55 to 70 with acute or convalescent COVID-19. CDR3s include the opening cysteine and the closing phenylalanine or tryptophan. D genes are given only for firm matches.

V gene	J gene	D gene	CDR3 protein
TRBV11-3	TRBJ2-1	TRBD2	CASSGTSGRPPSYNEQFF
TRBV7-9	TRBJ1-1	.	CASSLEGAVKAFF
TRBV5-6	TRBJ2-3	TRBD2	CASSLAGRSGRASDTQYF
TRBV6-5	TRBJ1-2	TRBD1	CASSSWTGTNYGYTF
TRBV25-1	TRBJ2-1	TRBD2	CASSESSGVYNEQFF
TRBV29-1	TRBJ1-1	.	CSVDDDMNTEAFF
TRBV11-3	TRBJ2-1	TRBD2	CASSLVVITSGEQFF
TRBV11-2	TRBJ2-6	TRBD1	CASSRDSGGANVLTF
TRBV18	TRBJ2-1	.	CASSAGLEQFF
TRBV28	TRBJ2-7	TRBD2	CASSASGIGLYEQYF
TRBV5-4	TRBJ1-4	TRBD1	CASSYRGLGEKLFF
TRBV6-1	TRBJ1-1	TRBD1	CASSEDRGIGEAFF
TRBV19	TRBJ2-5	TRBD2	CASTITGGRLQETQYF
TRBV24-1	TRBJ2-7	.	CATSDSRGRYYEQYF
TRBV6-5	TRBJ2-2	TRBD1	CASSFQTGENTGELFF
TRBV12-3/TRBV12-4	TRBJ1-1	.	CASSTSPNTEAFF